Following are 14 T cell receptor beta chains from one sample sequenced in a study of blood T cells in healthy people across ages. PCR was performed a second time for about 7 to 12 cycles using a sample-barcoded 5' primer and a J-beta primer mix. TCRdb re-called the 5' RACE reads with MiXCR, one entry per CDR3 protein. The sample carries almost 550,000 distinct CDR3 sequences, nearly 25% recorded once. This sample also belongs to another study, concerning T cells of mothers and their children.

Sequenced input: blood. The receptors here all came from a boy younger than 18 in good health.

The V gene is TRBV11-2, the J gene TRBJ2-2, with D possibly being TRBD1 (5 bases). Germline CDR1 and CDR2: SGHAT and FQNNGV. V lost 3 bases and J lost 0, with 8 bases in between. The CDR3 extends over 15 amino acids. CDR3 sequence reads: CASSLMGPNTGELFF. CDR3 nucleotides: TGTGCCAGCAGCTTGATGGGGCCGAACACCGGGGAGCTGTTTTTT.

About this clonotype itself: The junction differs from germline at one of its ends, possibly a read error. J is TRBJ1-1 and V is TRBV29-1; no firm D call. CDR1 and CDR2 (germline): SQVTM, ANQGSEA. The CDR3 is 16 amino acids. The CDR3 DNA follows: TGCAGCGTTGGTGTTCGTAAGCCCTCTGTGAACACTGAAGCTTCCTTT. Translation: CSVGVRKPSVNTEASF.

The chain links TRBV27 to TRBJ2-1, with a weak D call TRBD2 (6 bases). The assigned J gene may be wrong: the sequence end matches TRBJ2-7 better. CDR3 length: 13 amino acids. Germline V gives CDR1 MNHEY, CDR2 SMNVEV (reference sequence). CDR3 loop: CASSPPEGSEQYF. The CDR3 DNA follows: TGTGCCAGCAGTCCCCCGGAGGGGTCCGAGCAGTACTTC.

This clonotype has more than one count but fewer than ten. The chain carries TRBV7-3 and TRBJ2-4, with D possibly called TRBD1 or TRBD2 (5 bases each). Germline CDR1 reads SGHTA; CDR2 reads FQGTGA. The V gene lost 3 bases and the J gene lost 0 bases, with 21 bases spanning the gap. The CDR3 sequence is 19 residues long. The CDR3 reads CASSFSNPGPRGAKNIQYF. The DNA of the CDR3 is TGTGCCAGCAGCTTCTCGAATCCGGGACCCCGGGGAGCCAAAAACATTCAGTACTTC.

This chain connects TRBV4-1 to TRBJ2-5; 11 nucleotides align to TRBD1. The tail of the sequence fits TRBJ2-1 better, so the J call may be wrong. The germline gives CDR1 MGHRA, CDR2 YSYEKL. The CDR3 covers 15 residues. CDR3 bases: TGCGCCAGCAGCCTCGAATGGACAGGGGGCGATGAGCAGTTCTTC. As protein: CASSLEWTGGDEQFF.

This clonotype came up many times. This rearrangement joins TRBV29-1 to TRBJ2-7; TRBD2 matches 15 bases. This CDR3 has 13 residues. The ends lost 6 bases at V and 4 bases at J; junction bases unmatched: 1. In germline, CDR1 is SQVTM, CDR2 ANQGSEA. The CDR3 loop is CSVGTSGGYEQYF. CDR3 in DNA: TGCAGCGTGGGGACTAGCGGGGGGTACGAGCAGTACTTC.

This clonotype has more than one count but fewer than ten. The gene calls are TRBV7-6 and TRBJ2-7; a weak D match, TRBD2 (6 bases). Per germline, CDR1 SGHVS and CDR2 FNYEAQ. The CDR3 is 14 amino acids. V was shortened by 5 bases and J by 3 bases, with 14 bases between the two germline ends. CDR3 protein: CASSPTRVGYEQYF. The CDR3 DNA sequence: TGTGCCAGCAGCCCGACTAGGGTGGGCTACGAGCAGTACTTC.

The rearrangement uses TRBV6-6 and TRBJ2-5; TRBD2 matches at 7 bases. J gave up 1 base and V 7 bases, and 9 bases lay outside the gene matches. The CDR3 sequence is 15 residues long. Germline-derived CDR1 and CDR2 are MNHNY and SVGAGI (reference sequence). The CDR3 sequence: CASTRTRVSQETQYF. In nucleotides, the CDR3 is TGTGCCAGCACACGGACTAGAGTCAGCCAAGAGACCCAGTACTTC.

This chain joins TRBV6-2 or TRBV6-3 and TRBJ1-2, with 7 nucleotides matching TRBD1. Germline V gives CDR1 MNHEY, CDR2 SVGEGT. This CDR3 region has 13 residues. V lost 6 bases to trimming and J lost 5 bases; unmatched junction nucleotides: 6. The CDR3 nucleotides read TGTGCCAGCAGCCGGGACAGAGCATATGGCTACACCTTC. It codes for CASSRDRAYGYTF.

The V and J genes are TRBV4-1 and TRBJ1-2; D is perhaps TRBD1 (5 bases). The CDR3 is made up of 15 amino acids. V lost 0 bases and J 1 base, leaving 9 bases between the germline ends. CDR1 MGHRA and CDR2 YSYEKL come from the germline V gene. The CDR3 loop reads CASSQDPGINYGYTF. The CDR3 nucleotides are TGCGCCAGCAGCCAAGATCCAGGGATTAACTATGGCTACACCTTC.

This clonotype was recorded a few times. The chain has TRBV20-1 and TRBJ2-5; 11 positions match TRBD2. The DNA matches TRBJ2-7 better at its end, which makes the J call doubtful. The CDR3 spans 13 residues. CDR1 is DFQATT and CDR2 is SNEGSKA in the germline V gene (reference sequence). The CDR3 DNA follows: TGCAGTGCTCCAGGGACTAGCGGATACGAGCAGTACTTC. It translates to CSAPGTSGYEQYF.

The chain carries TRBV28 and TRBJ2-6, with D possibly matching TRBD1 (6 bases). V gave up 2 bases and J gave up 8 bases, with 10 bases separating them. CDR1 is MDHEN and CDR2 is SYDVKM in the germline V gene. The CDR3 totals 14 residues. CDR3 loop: CASSLQGMTNVLTF. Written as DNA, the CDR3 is TGTGCCAGCAGTTTACAGGGGATGACCAACGTCCTGACTTTC.

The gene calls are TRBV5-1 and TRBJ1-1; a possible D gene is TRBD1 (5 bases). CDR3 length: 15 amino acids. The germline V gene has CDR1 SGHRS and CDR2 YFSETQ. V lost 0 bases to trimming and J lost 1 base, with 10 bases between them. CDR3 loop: CASSLAEGTNTEAFF. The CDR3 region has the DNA TGCGCCAGCAGCTTGGCCGAGGGGACGAACACTGAAGCTTTCTTT.

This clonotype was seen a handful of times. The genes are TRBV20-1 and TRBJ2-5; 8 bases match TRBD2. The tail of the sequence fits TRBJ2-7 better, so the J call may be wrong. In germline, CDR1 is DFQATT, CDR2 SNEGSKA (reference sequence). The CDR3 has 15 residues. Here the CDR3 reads CSATPSGLSPYEQYF. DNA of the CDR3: TGCAGTGCTACCCCTAGCGGGCTATCCCCCTACGAGCAGTACTTC.